This T cell receptor (beta chain) was recorded in a study of T cell responses to AZD1222 COVID-19 vaccine. Here immunoSEQ multiplex PCR was the method, and the copy in TCRdb shows in-frame clones only, minus some. This sample has around 100,000 clones; 88% occur once, and the top ten carry more than 8%. The CDR3 has 13 amino acids. Germline values: CDR1 KGHSH, CDR2 LQKENI. With 4 bases removed from V and 5 bases from J, the gap between germline ends came to 11 bases. This chain uses TRBV18 with TRBJ1-2; D unclear. The input for sequencing was peripheral blood, taken on day 0 of AZD1222 vaccination. This receptor was obtained from an adult in good health. The CDR3, as DNA: TGTGCCAGCTCACTGGAGGGATCATATGGCTACACCTTC. Its protein is CASSLEGSYGYTF.